Following are 3 T cell receptor beta chains from one sample sequenced in a study of blood T cell repertoires in COVID-19. The repertoire was sequenced with immunoSEQ multiplex PCR; TCRdb's copy has only in-frame clones and lacks some. The repertoire holds approximately 250,000 clones, approximately 89% seen once, with more than 0.95% in the top ten. The sample taken for sequencing was PBMCs or T cells enriched from blood (not recorded which). Receptor source: a middle-aged woman with acute COVID-19.

The chain carries TRBV21-1 and TRBJ1-2; the D call in the table, TRBD1, was not verified against the DNA. TRBV21-1 is termed a pseudogene. The CDR3 is 15 amino acids. CDR3 in amino acids: CASSKGGATGDGYTF. DNA for the CDR3: TGTGCCAGCAGCAAAGGGGGGGCGACAGGGGATGGCTACACCTTC.

V usage is TRBV5-4 and J usage is TRBJ2-1; TRBD2 might be the D (6 bases). Trimming shortened V by 3 bases and J by 4 bases, and 17 bases separated the two germline ends. CDR1 and CDR2 (germline): SGHNT, YYREEE (reference sequence). CDR3 length: 16 residues. This CDR3 reads CASSWRRGGLYNEQFF. DNA of the CDR3: TGTGCCAGCAGCTGGAGGCGGGGCGGACTTTACAATGAGCAGTTCTTC.

The chain carries TRBV19 and TRBJ1-6; maybe TRBD1 (6 bases). V was pared by 6 bases and J by 5 bases, with 11 bases between. The CDR3 runs to 14 residues. Germline-derived CDR1 and CDR2 are LNHDA and SQIVND (reference sequence). This CDR3 reads CASRGGDNNSPLHF. Here the CDR3 DNA reads TGTGCCAGTAGAGGGGGGGACAATAATTCACCCCTCCACTTT.